One and the same sample provided the 22 T cell receptor beta chains below, sequenced in a study of post-analysis software for immune sequencing data. Broader study findings: Patients used about 5 TRBV segments, including TRBV5-6, TRBV5-1 and TRBV20-1, more often than controls.

These TCRs are of unknown antigen specificity. Unique molecular identifiers had been added to the TCR beta cDNA libraries. From the PCR reads, TCRdb called clonotypes with MiXCR, one entry per CDR3 protein. This table holds 700,000 to 800,000 distinct CDR3 sequences, just under 30% found once. Sequencing was performed on blood. Receptor source: a girl aged 5 to 17 with multiple sclerosis.

The rearrangement links TRBV7-8 to TRBJ2-3; tentatively, D is TRBD2 (5 bases). This CDR3 region has 15 residues. Germline values: CDR1 SGHVS, CDR2 FQNEAQ. Trimming stripped 5 bases from V and 2 bases from J, with 14 bases between. CDR3: CASSDRGEPTDTQYF. The CDR3 region has the DNA TGTGCCAGCAGCGACCGTGGGGAGCCCACAGATACGCAGTATTTT.

The rearrangement uses TRBV28 and TRBJ1-5; 8 bases agree with TRBD1. CDR1 is MDHEN, CDR2 SYDVKM, per germline. The J segment lost 3 bases and the V segment lost 10 bases, leaving 11 bases of the junction unmatched. The CDR3 sequence is 15 residues long. CDR3 residues: CATWTGTGFNQPQHF. In DNA form, the CDR3 reads TGTGCCACCTGGACCGGGACAGGTTTCAATCAGCCCCAGCATTTT.

The chain carries TRBV5-1 and TRBJ2-5; 8 nucleotides align to TRBD2. Germline V gene lookup returns CDR1 SGHRS and CDR2 YFSETQ. J lost 2 bases, V lost 3 bases, and 3 bases had no gene match. There are 14 residues in the CDR3. In DNA form, the CDR3 reads TGCGCCAGCAGCTCGGGGGGGACACAAGAGACCCAGTACTTC. Translated, it gives CASSSGGTQETQYF.

The chain joins TRBV28 to TRBJ2-3, with D possibly matching TRBD1 (5 bases). The length of the CDR3 is 15 residues. The germline V gene has CDR1 MDHEN and CDR2 SYDVKM. Trimming removed 6 bases from V and 6 bases from J, with 19 bases in between. The CDR3 loop is CASSRRTPTPDTQYF. In nucleotides, the CDR3 is TGTGCCAGCAGCCGCAGGACACCAACACCCGATACGCAGTATTTT.

V usage is TRBV7-9 and J usage is TRBJ2-7; 8 positions agree with TRBD1. This CDR3 is 15 amino acids long. Per germline, CDR1 SEHNR and CDR2 FQNEAQ (reference sequence). Germline trimming cut 5 bases from V and 3 bases from J; bases unmatched to any gene: 9. CDR3 DNA: TGTGCCAGCAGCGCCACGGGACAGGCCCACTACGAGCAGTACTTC. Its protein is CASSATGQAHYEQYF.

The chain links TRBV6-6 to TRBJ1-1; D ambiguous. Germline V lookup: CDR1 MNHNY, CDR2 SVGAGI (reference sequence). The CDR3 is 15 amino acids. V gave up 6 bases and J gave up 4 bases, with 18 bases separating them. CDR3 nucleotide sequence: TGTGCCAGCAGGGGAAAACAAAATCTGGGCACTGAAGCTTTCTTT. Translation: CASRGKQNLGTEAFF.

This chain joins TRBV20-1 and TRBJ2-7; 8 bases map to TRBD2. Per the germline V gene, CDR1 is DFQATT and CDR2 is SNEGSKA (reference sequence). The CDR3 length is 15 residues. The V and J ends lost 0 bases and 0 bases, in that order; junction bases with no gene match: 4. CDR3 nucleotide sequence: TGCAGTGCTAGAGATAGGAGCGGGAGCTCCTACGAGCAGTACTTC. Its translation: CSARDRSGSSYEQYF.

This clonotype appeared once. The chain uses TRBV5-1 and TRBJ1-1; TRBD1 aligns across 7 bases. The germline V gene encodes CDR1 SGHRS and CDR2 YFSETQ. Germline trimming cut 4 bases from V and 6 bases from J; bases unmatched to any gene: 9. The CDR3 is made up of 14 amino acids. The CDR3: CASSPGYRGAEAFF. CDR3 sequence (DNA): TGCGCCAGCAGCCCCGGATACAGGGGCGCTGAAGCTTTCTTT. The entire variable domain, with the rest obtained from reference TRBV5-1 and TRBJ1-1, is as follows: KAGVTQTPRYLIKTRGQQVTLSCSPISGHRSVSWYQQTPGQGLQFLFEYFSETQRNKGNFPGRFSGRQFSNSRSEMNVSTLELGDSALYLCASSPGYRGAEAFFGQGTRLTVV.

The CDR3 loop is CASSLWHRPNNEQFF. In DNA, the CDR3 is TGTGCCAGCAGCTTATGGCACCGTCCGAACAATGAGCAGTTCTTC. The V and J genes are TRBV7-2 and TRBJ2-1; no clear D gene. The CDR3 is made up of 15 amino acids. V lost 2 bases, J lost 5 bases, and 13 bases lay in between. The germline CDR1 and CDR2 sequences are SGHTA and FQGNSA. Complete variable domain (other parts from reference TRBV7-2 and TRBJ2-1): GAGVSQSPSNKVTEKGKDVELRCDPISGHTALYWYRQSLGQGLEFLIYFQGNSAPDKSGLPSDRFSAERTGGSVSTLTIQRTQQEDSAVYLCASSLWHRPNNEQFFGPGTRLTVL.

A note on this clonotype: Here the CDR3 omits its conserved ending phenylalanine or tryptophan, so a read error is the likely source. The CDR3 DNA reads as TGTGCCAGCAGTTCGGACGGAAGACGAGAGACCCAGTACCTC. Protein sequence: CASSSDGRRETQYL. The J gene is TRBJ2-5, the V gene TRBV12-3 or TRBV12-4, with D unclear. V gave up 4 bases and J gave up 4 bases, with 13 bases separating them. This CDR3 region has 14 residues.

This clonotype was observed a few times. This sequence joins TRBV12-3 or TRBV12-4 and TRBJ2-1; 11 nucleotides align to TRBD2. This CDR3 is built from 14 residues. V was pared by 9 bases and J by 5 bases, with 6 bases of the junction left unmatched. The CDR3 sequence: CASVPGLADNEQFF. CDR3 in DNA: TGTGCCAGTGTACCGGGACTAGCGGACAATGAGCAGTTCTTC.

A remark on this clonotype: A junction boundary mismatches the germline segment, possibly from a read error. This chain uses TRBV20-1 with TRBJ1-5; TRBD1 is a possible D gene (6 bases). There are 14 residues in the CDR3. Per germline, CDR1 DFQATT and CDR2 SNEGSKA (reference sequence). The DNA for the CDR3 is TGCAGTGCTGACCAACAGGGTTCTAATCGGCCCCAGCATTTT. Translation: CSADQQGSNRPQHF.

This clonotype appeared a few times. This chain links TRBV7-2 with TRBJ2-6; D may be TRBD1 (7 bases). Germline CDR1 is SGHTA and CDR2 is FQGNSA. Between the trimmed V and J ends, which lost 3 bases and 1 base, there was a span of 13 bases. This CDR3 has 17 residues. The CDR3 region is CASSLSRGRSGANVLTF. The CDR3 DNA reads TGTGCCAGCAGCTTGTCCAGGGGGAGGTCTGGGGCCAACGTCCTGACTTTC.

The chain couples TRBV6-5 to TRBJ2-1; D remains unclear. Looked up from germline, CDR1 is MNHEY and CDR2 is SVGAGI. The CDR3 extends over 16 amino acids. Trimming shortened V by 9 bases and J by 6 bases, and 24 bases separated the two germline ends. The DNA of the CDR3 is TGTGCCAGTAGTCACGAAATAACTGGCTCGGGCAATGAGCAGTTCTTC. Protein product: CASSHEITGSGNEQFF.

Only a few counts were recorded for this clonotype. The chain has TRBV12-3 or TRBV12-4 and TRBJ1-2; 9 bases match TRBD1. Germline trimming cut 3 bases from V and 3 bases from J; bases unmatched to any gene: 5. This CDR3 region has 15 residues. DNA for the CDR3: TGTGCCAGCAGTTTTTTCCGGACAGGGGACTATGGCTACACCTTC. The encoded protein is CASSFFRTGDYGYTF.

The V gene is TRBV6-5, the J gene TRBJ1-5, with 7 nucleotides matching TRBD1. Trimming at V came to 2 bases and at J to 10 bases, leaving 2 bases not matched to a gene. CDR1 is MNHEY and CDR2 is SVGAGI in the germline V gene. This CDR3 has 12 amino acids. Here the CDR3 DNA reads TGTGCCAGCAGTTACCAGGGGGGACCCCAGCATTTT. Amino acids: CASSYQGGPQHF.

With respect to this clonotype: A junction end diverges from the germline sequence, so it may reflect a read error. The CDR3 coding sequence is TGCCGTGCTAGAGGTGGCGGGGAGACCCAGTACTTC. This gives the protein CRARGGGETQYF. V and J are TRBV20-1 and TRBJ2-5; TRBD2 is a possible D gene (5 bases). The CDR3 is 12 residues long. In germline, CDR1 is DFQATT, CDR2 SNEGSKA (reference sequence).

The V and J genes are TRBV4-1 and TRBJ1-5; TRBD1 might be the D (5 bases). CDR3 length: 15 residues. V lost 2 bases, J lost 2 bases, and 10 bases lay in between. Per the germline V gene, CDR1 is MGHRA and CDR2 is YSYEKL. This CDR3 is CASSQRGDGNQPQHF. The CDR3, as DNA: TGCGCCAGCAGCCAACGAGGGGACGGCAATCAGCCCCAGCATTTT.

This clonotype was found a few times. The J gene is TRBJ1-6, the V gene TRBV20-1; D is unresolved. Trimming left V 6 bases short and J 0 bases short, with 9 bases between. The germline V gene has CDR1 DFQATT and CDR2 SNEGSKA (reference sequence). CDR3 length equals 14 residues. CDR3: CSAAVGSYNSPLHF. DNA of the CDR3: TGCAGTGCGGCCGTGGGCTCCTATAATTCACCCCTCCACTTT.

CDR3 nucleotides: TGTGCCTGTAGGGGGCGGGAGGGCCTCAGTACAGATACGCAGTATTTT. As protein: CACRGREGLSTDTQYF. The chain has TRBV27 and TRBJ2-3, with 9 bases identical to TRBD2. The ends lost 11 bases at V and 3 bases at J; junction bases unmatched: 15. Looked up from germline, CDR1 is MNHEY and CDR2 is SMNVEV (reference sequence). CDR3 length equals 16 residues.

As concerns this clonotype: One end of the junction fails to match germline, which may point to a read error. J is TRBJ1-2 and V is TRBV9, with 12 bases aligning to TRBD1. The CDR3 loop spans 17 amino acids. Germline-derived CDR1 and CDR2 are SGDLS and YYNGEE. The CDR3 coding sequence is TGTGTCAGCAGCCCAGCGCTGATGGGACAGGGGGCGCGTGGCTACACCTTC. It encodes CVSSPALMGQGARGYTF. The full variable domain, with the rest looked up from reference TRBV9 and TRBJ1-2, is DSGVTQTPKHLITATGQRVTLRCSPRSGDLSVYWYQQSLDQGLQFLIQYYNGEERAKGNILERFSAQQFPDLHSELNLSSLELGDSALYFCVSSPALMGQGARGYTFGSGTRLTVV.

The chain couples TRBV7-2 to TRBJ2-4; tentatively, D is TRBD1 (6 bases). V lost 3 bases, J lost 8 bases, and 14 bases lay in between. Germline loops: CDR1 SGHTA, CDR2 FQGNSA. The CDR3 runs 14 residues. The CDR3, as DNA: TGTGCCAGCAGCTTTTCACAGGGAGCAGACATTCAGTACTTC. This translates into CASSFSQGADIQYF. The variable domain in full, with the rest retrieved from reference TRBV7-2 and TRBJ2-4, is GAGVSQSPSNKVTEKGKDVELRCDPISGHTALYWYRQSLGQGLEFLIYFQGNSAPDKSGLPSDRFSAERTGGSVSTLTIQRTQQEDSAVYLCASSFSQGADIQYFGAGTRLSVL.